This T cell receptor beta chain emerged from a study of blood T cells in healthy people across ages. About the study: Template switching picked up about one barcoded beta molecule for each two T cells.

Sample-barcoded 5' priming and a J-beta primer mix drove a second PCR of roughly 7 to 11 cycles. TCRdb called the 5' RACE reads again in MiXCR, with one record for every CDR3 protein. The table lists about a million distinct CDR3 sequences, just over 50% of them singletons. Donors gave 9 to 10 milliliters of peripheral blood apiece. V lost 3 bases, J lost 2 bases, and 14 bases lay in between. There are 15 residues in the CDR3. Germline CDR1 reads LGHNA; CDR2 reads YNFKEQ. The chain recombines TRBV4-2 with TRBJ2-7; D possibly matches TRBD1 or TRBD2 (5 bases each). The source is a woman in her sixties in good health. Sequenced material: blood. The CDR3 loop reads CASSQARDVAYEQYF. Written as DNA, the CDR3 is TGTGCCAGCAGCCAGGCCCGGGACGTTGCCTACGAGCAGTACTTC.